The 10 T cell receptor beta chains reported below all come from one sample, sequenced in a study of molecular identifiers for immune sequencing clone quantification. TCRdb re-analysed the PCR reads in MiXCR, keeping a single row per CDR3 protein. The sample consists of approximately 590,000 distinct CDR3 sequences, around 25% of them appearing once. The specimen was naive CD8+ T cells from blood, with Jurkat cell RNA spiked in. Subset of the sample: FACS-sorted CD8+CD4-CCR7+CD45RA+ naive T cells. These receptors all stem from a human donor in good health. Some libraries in this study had Jurkat cell RNA spiked in.

The chain employs TRBV7-9 and TRBJ2-7, with no clear D. The V end lost 2 bases, the J end lost 2 bases, and 10 bases lay between the germline ends. Germline V CDR1 and CDR2: SEHNR, FQNEAQ (reference sequence). The CDR3 totals 14 residues. CDR3 residues: CASSLSNRTYEQYF. The CDR3 coding sequence is TGTGCCAGCAGCTTATCCAACCGCACCTACGAGCAGTACTTC.

This clonotype was counted ten times or more. This rearrangement joins TRBV25-1 to TRBJ2-3; tentative D call: TRBD1 (6 bases). Germline CDR1 reads MGHDK; CDR2 reads SYGVNS. V was cut by 6 bases and J by 1 base, with 14 bases left in between. The CDR3 runs to 15 residues. The CDR3 sequence is CASSPGRQGTDTQYF. The CDR3 DNA reads as TGTGCCAGCAGCCCTGGGCGACAGGGCACAGATACGCAGTATTTT.

This clonotype showed up just a few times. A single base separates this from a much larger clone, so it may be a read error. The V and J genes are TRBV3-1 and TRBJ1-1; possible D gene TRBD1, 5 bases. This CDR3 region has 14 residues. The germline V gene encodes CDR1 LGHDT and CDR2 YNNKEL (reference sequence). The CDR3 DNA is TGTGTCAGCAGCCAGGGACGGATGAACACTGAAGCTTTCTTT. It encodes CVSSQGRMNTEAFF.

DNA of the CDR3: TGTGCCAGCAGTTACGGGACCCACAATGAGCAGTTCTTC. It yields the protein CASSYGTHNEQFF. The J gene is TRBJ2-1, the V gene TRBV27; D is perhaps TRBD1 or TRBD2 (5 bases each). Germline V gene lookup returns CDR1 MNHEY and CDR2 SMNVEV (reference sequence). This CDR3 region has 13 residues. Deletions cut 4 bases from V and 5 bases from J, with 9 bases between.

This chain links TRBV21-1 with TRBJ2-3; the tabulated D call, TRBD1, remains unverified against the DNA. TRBV21-1 has pseudogene status. CDR3 length: 16 amino acids. The CDR3 nucleotides read TGTGCCAGCAGCCCACGGGACAGGAGAAGCACAGATACGCAGTATTTT. It encodes CASSPRDRRSTDTQYF.

This clonotype was found a few times. The junction does not match germline at one end; this may be a read error. This chain uses TRBV12-3 or TRBV12-4 with TRBJ1-2; weak D call: TRBD1 (6 bases). The CDR3 has 15 amino acids. CDR3 loop: CASSPPGGENYGYTF. CDR3 nucleotides: TGTGCCAGCAGTCCCCCCGGGGGCGAGAACTATGGCTACACCTTT.

V and J are TRBV5-1 and TRBJ2-7; TRBD2 might be the D (6 bases). The CDR3 sequence is 15 residues long. Germline V CDR1 and CDR2: SGHRS, YFSETQ. Trimming removed 1 base at V and 3 bases at J, with 14 bases between. The CDR3 nucleotides are TGCGCCAGCAGCTTGCTGGGACGGGAGTACTACGAGCAGTACTTC. Translated, it gives CASSLLGREYYEQYF.

This clonotype was counted ten times or more. The rearrangement links TRBV24-1 to TRBJ2-3, with 8 bases aligning to TRBD2. Germline V CDR1 and CDR2: KGHDR, SFDVKD. The CDR3 consists of 16 residues. The V gene end was trimmed by 5 bases and the J gene end by 0 bases; junction bases not matched to a gene: 6. Written as DNA, the CDR3 is TGTGCCACCAGTGCCTATAGCGGGGCTAGCACAGATACGCAGTATTTT. It translates to CATSAYSGASTDTQYF.

This clonotype was observed once. A read error is possible here, since a much larger clone lies one base away. J is TRBJ2-7 and V is TRBV5-1; D possibly matches TRBD1 or TRBD2 (5 bases each). CDR3 length equals 14 residues. Germline V gives CDR1 SGHRS, CDR2 YFSETQ. V shed 6 bases and J shed 6 bases, with 19 bases lying between them. The CDR3 is CASNFPGTRTEQYF. The CDR3 DNA reads TGCGCCAGCAACTTTCCAGGGACGAGGACCGAGCAGTACTTC.

The sample holds a few counts of this clonotype. This chain links TRBV7-9 with TRBJ2-3; 7 nucleotides agree with TRBD1. Germline V gives CDR1 SEHNR, CDR2 FQNEAQ (reference sequence). After removal of 4 bases from V and 0 bases from J, the junction contained 16 bases not matched to a gene. The CDR3 length is 19 residues. In DNA, the CDR3 is TGTGCCAGCAGCTCGCGAGGAAACAGGGGAATAACTAGCACAGATACGCAGTATTTT. Translation gives CASSSRGNRGITSTDTQYF.